This T cell receptor beta chain was captured in a study of T cell repertoires in cytomegalovirus infection. Study-wide results and limits: The response measured ex vivo was dominated by TCR beta clonotypes (HLA-C-restricted and CMV-specific). Summed public TCR beta family frequency identified CMV carriers bearing the relevant HLA.

The germline V gene has CDR1 SGHTA and CDR2 FQGNSA. This CDR3 is built from 14 residues. Deletions cut 1 base from V and 3 bases from J, with 9 bases between. This clonotype came up many times. Its antigen is undetermined. MiXCR was run by TCRdb on the reads, yielding one entry per CDR3 protein. The table has almost 500,000 distinct CDR3 sequences, approximately 11% seen once. This TCR derives from a human donor in good health (CMV status not recorded). Some clones in this sample may be carry-over from other donors' samples. Input material: PBMCs. This rearrangement joins TRBV7-2 to TRBJ1-2; TRBD1 is a possible D gene (5 bases). Written as DNA, the CDR3 is TGTGCCAGCAGCTTAGGGGGCTCGGACTATGGCTACACCTTC. Its translation is CASSLGGSDYGYTF.